The entry that follows covers one T cell receptor beta chain sequence. What this receptor recognizes is not known. The sample holds no much larger clone one base away, and base qualities are not on file. One collaborating source in Seattle enrolled patients while the patients were actively infected and followed the patients over time throughout the course of disease. Collaborating institutions collected whole blood in K2EDTA tubes following their own protocols. Collaborator samples were shipped for TCRbeta analysis as frozen whole blood, isolated PBMCs, or DNA extracted from either sample type. The data originate from a study of blood T cell repertoires in COVID-19 (dated by TCRdb to about 2020). About the investigation overall: Samples from collaborators originated in the United States, Italy and Spain and spanned both the acute and convalescent phases of COVID-19. Nearly every sample came with metadata listing a de-identified subject ID, COVID-19 status, age in years and sex. The samples were drawn from two sources: the first 160 participants of the ongoing ImmuneRACE study, and 1,000 to 1,500 subjects contributed by 6 global collaborators. Where available, HLA class I and class II types were obtained from metadata supplied by the sample provider rather than from assay-based typing. The prospective study material was composed of cDNA or gDNA derived from T cells, B-cell-depleted T cells, or PBMCs. The repertoires were released in a freely available public database meant as a resource for research on the immune response to SARS-CoV-2. Subjects who had been exposed to COVID-19, were actively infected with it, or had recovered from it provided the deeply sampled blood TCRbeta repertoires that made up the dataset. The research as a whole found: The quantity of clinical and demographic metadata differed by source and by participant and was supplied without curation.

The immunoSEQ Assay, a bias-controlled multiplex PCR, was used to amplify TCRbeta CDR3 regions from genomic DNA. Per the authors' processing: Nucleated cell counts per sample were estimated from amplification of reference gene primers within the assay. To quantify the absolute abundance of each unique TCRbeta CDR3 rearrangement, sequence reads were collapsed and filtered. For each sample, productive Simpson clonality was calculated as the square root of Simpson's diversity index over productive rearrangements. TCRdb limited this immuneACCESS table to in-frame rearrangements with V and J called. A share of clones is missing; checked studies link under half to unresolved V genes, and the rest is unexplained. The V and J calls and clone size are taken from that table; D and trimming were inferred from the DNA. A total of 210,000 or so clones appear in this sample, 83% of them only once. About 1.3% of the sample is in the top ten clones.

The sequence came from a woman between 25 and 40 years old with COVID-19, enrolled during active disease. Sequencing was performed on peripheral blood.

The CDR3 is CASSQRQASTDTQYF. In nucleotide form, the sequence is TGTGCCAGCAGCCAAAGACAGGCGAGCACAGATACGCAGTATTTT. This receptor chain uses TRBV14 and TRBJ2-3; TRBD1 could be the D gene, as 6 bases match. Between the V and J ends, shortened by 2 bases and 0 bases respectively, the junction contains 9 bases. The CDR3 starts with the cysteine, ends with the phenylalanine, and has 15 residues. The sequence is cut down to CDR3 DNA, 45 bases in frame from base 1. CDR1 is given as SGHDN and CDR2 as FVKESK, both from the germline V gene.